One and the same sample provided the 27 T cell receptor beta chains below, sequenced in a study of OX40 agonist ivuxolimab in advanced cancers. TCRdb keeps only in-frame clones here, not all; method: immunoSEQ multiplex PCR. The table has 100,000 to 150,000 clones, approximately 92% seen once. The sequencing used CD4+ or CD8+ T cells sorted from blood, collected in a trial of the OX40 agonist ivuxolimab. These TCRs come from an adult with an advanced solid tumor such as melanoma, head and neck, liver or kidney cancer.

This chain connects TRBV28 to TRBJ2-2, with 11 bases matching TRBD2. This CDR3 contains 17 residues. The ends lost 5 bases at V and 7 bases at J; junction bases unmatched: 12. CDR1 is MDHEN, CDR2 SYDVKM, per germline. The CDR3 loop is CASSPLRLAGSDGELFF. In DNA form, the CDR3 reads TGTGCCAGCAGTCCATTAAGACTAGCGGGGTCGGACGGGGAGCTGTTTTTT.

This chain links TRBV11-3 with TRBJ1-1; the D gene is possibly TRBD1 (6 bases). CDR1 is SGHNT, CDR2 YENEEA, per germline. With 1 base removed from V and 5 bases from J, the gap between germline ends came to 8 bases. The CDR3 length is 13 residues. DNA for the CDR3: TGTGCCAGCAGCTTAGGCAGGGGAACTGAAGCTTTCTTT. Its protein is CASSLGRGTEAFF.

This chain links TRBV7-8 with TRBJ1-2; D possibly corresponds to TRBD1 (6 bases). This CDR3 has 18 amino acids. The germline gives CDR1 SGHVS, CDR2 FQNEAQ. V was shortened by 0 bases and J by 5 bases, with 22 bases between the two germline ends. The CDR3 nucleotides are TGTGCCAGCAGCTTAGCGGAGGTCAGGGGAGGGGTAAAGTATGGCTACACCTTC. Its translation is CASSLAEVRGGVKYGYTF.

The J gene is TRBJ1-5, the V gene TRBV19; D not certain. The CDR3 covers 15 residues. In germline, CDR1 is LNHDA, CDR2 SQIVND (reference sequence). V shed 3 bases and J shed 2 bases, with 11 bases lying between them. CDR3 coding DNA: TGTGCCAGTAGTATTTCGGCGAGGGGCAATCAGCCCCAGCATTTT. Residues: CASSISARGNQPQHF. The full variable domain, rest sourced from reference TRBV19 and TRBJ1-5, is DGGITQSPKYLFRKEGQNVTLSCEQNLNHDAMYWYRQDPGQGLRLIYYSQIVNDFQKGDIAEGYSVSREKKESFPLTVTSAQKNPTAFYLCASSISARGNQPQHFGDGTRLSIL.

The chain joins TRBV7-6 to TRBJ2-3, with unresolved D. Trimming took 5 bases from V and 2 from J, leaving 14 bases between them. Germline V gives CDR1 SGHVS, CDR2 FNYEAQ. CDR3 size: 15 residues. CDR3: CASSHNRATTDTQYF. CDR3 DNA: TGTGCCAGCAGCCACAACCGGGCCACCACAGATACGCAGTATTTT.

The chain combines TRBV6-9 with TRBJ2-1; 7 nucleotides line up with TRBD1. The CDR3 sequence is 15 residues long. CDR1 and CDR2 from the germline V gene are MNHGY and SVAAGI. Losses at the gene ends were 5 bases for V and 2 bases for J; bases not matched to a gene: 6. CDR3 in amino acids: CASSRGQRAYNEQFF. CDR3 nucleotide sequence: TGTGCCAGCAGTAGGGGACAGAGAGCCTACAATGAGCAGTTCTTC.

The chain combines TRBV15 with TRBJ2-4; 7 bases match TRBD1. Germline lookup yields CDR1 LNHNV and CDR2 YYDKDF (reference sequence). After removal of 0 bases from V and 7 bases from J, the junction contained 9 bases not matched to a gene. The CDR3 is made up of 16 amino acids. The CDR3 region is CATSRDLNDRVNIQYF. The CDR3 nucleotides are TGTGCCACCAGCAGAGATCTAAACGACAGGGTGAACATTCAGTACTTC.

The chain couples TRBV5-4 to TRBJ2-7, with D uncertain. The CDR3 covers 11 residues. Looked up from germline, CDR1 is SGHNT and CDR2 is YYREEE (reference sequence). Trimming stripped 7 bases from V and 5 bases from J, with 10 bases between. Here the CDR3 reads CASSGVDEQYF. The CDR3 DNA reads TGTGCCAGCTCGGGTGTGGACGAGCAGTACTTC.

Worth noting for this clone: Distinct nucleotide sequences in the sample also encode this CDR3. This chain connects TRBV11-1 to TRBJ2-7, with 10 positions matching TRBD1. The J segment lost 6 bases and the V segment lost 4 bases, leaving 6 bases of the junction unmatched. From germline, CDR1 is SGHAT and CDR2 FQDESV (reference sequence). CDR3 size: 14 residues. The CDR3 DNA reads as TGTGCCAGCAGCTCGGGGACAGGGGTTGGCGAGCAGTACTTC. It is translated as CASSSGTGVGEQYF.

The chain carries TRBV5-4 and TRBJ1-3; D ambiguous. Germline CDR1 and CDR2: SGHNT and YYREEE (reference sequence). V lost 0 bases, J lost 4 bases, and 8 bases lay in between. CDR3 length equals 14 residues. The CDR3: CASSLGNEGNTIYF. CDR3 bases: TGTGCCAGCAGCTTGGGGAATGAGGGAAACACCATATATTTT.

The chain links TRBV18 to TRBJ2-7; tentative D call: TRBD1 (5 bases). The CDR3 consists of 13 residues. Looked up from germline, CDR1 is KGHSH and CDR2 is LQKENI. Between the trimmed V and J ends, which lost 2 bases and 4 bases, there was a span of 9 bases. CDR3 sequence reads: CASSPRGGYEQYF. The CDR3, as DNA: TGTGCCAGCTCACCAAGGGGTGGTTACGAGCAGTACTTC.

The chain combines TRBV19 with TRBJ2-1; 8 nucleotides line up with TRBD1. J gave up 8 bases and V 5 bases, and 11 bases lay outside the gene matches. CDR3 length: 15 amino acids. CDR1 is LNHDA, CDR2 SQIVND, per germline (reference sequence). Here the CDR3 reads CASSSSRGQGYEQFF. The CDR3 nucleotides are TGTGCCAGTAGTTCCTCCCGCGGACAGGGATATGAGCAGTTCTTC.

The CDR3 loop is CAIRGTQMGEQYF. Here the CDR3 DNA reads TGTGCCATCAGAGGGACGCAGATGGGTGAGCAGTACTTC. The chain links TRBV10-3 to TRBJ2-7, with D possibly called TRBD1 or TRBD2 (5 bases each). In germline, CDR1 is ENHRY, CDR2 SYGVKD. The CDR3 spans 13 residues. V gave up 6 bases and J gave up 7 bases, with 16 bases separating them.

The genes are TRBV5-1 and TRBJ1-1; unclear D gene. Germline V CDR1 and CDR2: SGHRS, YFSETQ. The CDR3 sequence is 15 residues long. The V end was cut by 0 bases, the J end by 3 bases, with 12 bases between. The CDR3 nucleotides read TGCGCCAGCAGCTTGGCCCCAGATTCGGACACTGAAGCTTTCTTT. As protein: CASSLAPDSDTEAFF. Full variable domain (rest looked up from reference TRBV5-1 and TRBJ1-1): KAGVTQTPRYLIKTRGQQVTLSCSPISGHRSVSWYQQTPGQGLQFLFEYFSETQRNKGNFPGRFSGRQFSNSRSEMNVSTLELGDSALYLCASSLAPDSDTEAFFGQGTRLTVV.

The chain employs TRBV2 and TRBJ2-1; D tentatively reads TRBD1 or TRBD2 (6 bases each). From germline, CDR1 is SNHLY and CDR2 FYNNEI. V was pared by 4 bases and J by 6 bases, with 13 bases between. The CDR3 consists of 14 residues. The chain's CDR3 is CASSASGGTNEQFF. CDR3 coding DNA: TGTGCCAGCAGTGCCTCCGGGGGCACCAATGAGCAGTTCTTC.

The rearrangement joins TRBV6-1 to TRBJ2-1; 8 bases map to TRBD2. Unmatched junction bases numbered 5, after V lost 3 bases and J lost 4 bases. There are 15 residues in the CDR3. CDR1 MNHNS and CDR2 SASEGT come from the germline V gene. The CDR3 loop is CASSDPGGGYNEQFF. DNA for the CDR3: TGTGCCAGCAGTGACCCGGGGGGGGGATACAATGAGCAGTTCTTC.

As DNA, the CDR3 is TGTGCCAGCAGTGGAGGACAGGCGTCTGGAAACACCATATATTTT. It yields the protein CASSGGQASGNTIYF. This chain connects TRBV6-6 to TRBJ1-3; 7 bases match TRBD1. CDR1 and CDR2 (germline): MNHNY, SVGAGI (reference sequence). V gave up 5 bases and J gave up 1 base; unmatched junction bases: 5. CDR3 size: 15 residues.

The gene calls are TRBV11-2 and TRBJ2-7; D is unresolved. Germline CDR1 SGHAT, CDR2 FQNNGV. This CDR3 is 15 amino acids long. V was clipped by 0 bases and J by 2 bases, with 11 bases between them. CDR3 DNA: TGTGCCAGCAGCTTAGAACGTGCTCCAACCTACGAGCAGTACTTC. It yields the protein CASSLERAPTYEQYF. Looking up the rest from reference TRBV11-2 and TRBJ2-7 gives the full variable domain: EAGVAQSPRYKIIEKRQSVAFWCNPISGHATLYWYQQILGQGPKLLIQFQNNGVVDDSQLPKDRFSAERLKGVDSTLKIQPAKLEDSAVYLCASSLERAPTYEQYFGPGTRLTVT.

The genes are TRBV28 and TRBJ1-2; D is unresolved. The CDR3 has 11 amino acids. Trimming shortened V by 4 bases and J by 4 bases, and 4 bases separated the two germline ends. Germline V gene data show CDR1 as MDHEN and CDR2 as SYDVKM. CDR3 DNA: TGTGCCAGCAGTTCATTCTATGGCTACACCTTC. Translation gives CASSSFYGYTF.

CDR3: CASSRQMGPNNEQFF. The CDR3 bases are TGCGCCAGCAGCCGACAGATGGGGCCTAACAATGAGCAGTTCTTC. V is TRBV5-1 and J is TRBJ2-1, with D possibly matching TRBD1 (5 bases). CDR1 SGHRS and CDR2 YFSETQ come from the germline V gene. The CDR3 length is 15 residues. The V end lost 4 bases, the J end lost 5 bases, and 16 bases lay between the germline ends.

J is TRBJ2-7 and V is TRBV7-9, with D perhaps matching TRBD1 (5 bases). Per the germline V gene, CDR1 is SEHNR and CDR2 is FQNEAQ (reference sequence). V lost 5 bases, J lost 2 bases, and 16 bases lay in between. The CDR3 extends over 15 amino acids. For the CDR3, the DNA is TGTGCCAGCAGCCTAAACAGGATTGGGACCTACGAGCAGTACTTC. Translating it yields CASSLNRIGTYEQYF.

V gene TRBV6-1 combines with J gene TRBJ2-7; 7 bases map to TRBD1. Unmatched junction bases numbered 12, after V lost 6 bases and J lost 4 bases. The CDR3 contains 15 residues. Germline V CDR1 and CDR2: MNHNS, SASEGT. The CDR3 region is CASRENRGNPYEQYF. CDR3 DNA: TGTGCCAGCAGGGAAAACAGGGGTAACCCTTACGAGCAGTACTTC.

The rearrangement links TRBV9 to TRBJ1-2; no reliable D call. CDR1 and CDR2 (germline): SGDLS, YYNGEE. CDR3 size: 15 residues. Trimming took 4 bases from V and 2 from J, leaving 15 bases between them. Here the CDR3 DNA reads TGTGCCAGCAGCTCCTCGGAGAAAGACAACTATGGCTACACCTTC. It codes for CASSSSEKDNYGYTF.

The chain recombines TRBV12-5 with TRBJ2-7; D tentatively fits TRBD1 or TRBD2 (5 bases each). Germline loops: CDR1 LGHNT, CDR2 FRNRAP. Trimming stripped 3 bases from V and 2 bases from J, with 26 bases between. CDR3 length equals 19 residues. CDR3: CASGFSGTRSFPRPYEQYF. Here the CDR3 DNA reads TGTGCTAGTGGTTTCTCAGGGACCCGGTCCTTCCCGCGCCCCTACGAGCAGTACTTC.

The chain is built from TRBV9 and TRBJ2-5; 7 nucleotides match TRBD2. The J segment lost 1 base and the V segment lost 3 bases, leaving 6 bases of the junction unmatched. The CDR3 is made up of 15 amino acids. Germline CDR1 is SGDLS and CDR2 is YYNGEE. The CDR3 loop is CASSASGTVQETQYF. CDR3 DNA sequence: TGTGCCAGCAGCGCGAGCGGGACGGTCCAAGAGACCCAGTACTTC. The variable domain in full, completed from reference TRBV9 and TRBJ2-5, reads DSGVTQTPKHLITATGQRVTLRCSPRSGDLSVYWYQQSLDQGLQFLIQYYNGEERAKGNILERFSAQQFPDLHSELNLSSLELGDSALYFCASSASGTVQETQYFGPGTRLLVL.

The chain joins TRBV28 to TRBJ2-3, with D tentatively TRBD1 (5 bases). CDR3 length: 14 residues. Looked up from germline, CDR1 is MDHEN and CDR2 is SYDVKM. Trimming shortened V by 3 bases and J by 2 bases, and 9 bases separated the two germline ends. CDR3 nucleotides: TGTGCCAGCAGTTTCGGCAGGGACACAGATACGCAGTATTTT. Encoded protein: CASSFGRDTDTQYF.

The genes are TRBV7-2 and TRBJ1-1; D is possibly TRBD1 (6 bases). Germline V gives CDR1 SGHTA, CDR2 FQGNSA. V lost 1 base and J 4 bases, leaving 13 bases between the germline ends. The CDR3 has 15 residues. The CDR3 protein is CASSLDLGGSTEAFF. CDR3 bases: TGTGCCAGCAGCTTAGATTTAGGGGGGAGCACTGAAGCTTTCTTT.